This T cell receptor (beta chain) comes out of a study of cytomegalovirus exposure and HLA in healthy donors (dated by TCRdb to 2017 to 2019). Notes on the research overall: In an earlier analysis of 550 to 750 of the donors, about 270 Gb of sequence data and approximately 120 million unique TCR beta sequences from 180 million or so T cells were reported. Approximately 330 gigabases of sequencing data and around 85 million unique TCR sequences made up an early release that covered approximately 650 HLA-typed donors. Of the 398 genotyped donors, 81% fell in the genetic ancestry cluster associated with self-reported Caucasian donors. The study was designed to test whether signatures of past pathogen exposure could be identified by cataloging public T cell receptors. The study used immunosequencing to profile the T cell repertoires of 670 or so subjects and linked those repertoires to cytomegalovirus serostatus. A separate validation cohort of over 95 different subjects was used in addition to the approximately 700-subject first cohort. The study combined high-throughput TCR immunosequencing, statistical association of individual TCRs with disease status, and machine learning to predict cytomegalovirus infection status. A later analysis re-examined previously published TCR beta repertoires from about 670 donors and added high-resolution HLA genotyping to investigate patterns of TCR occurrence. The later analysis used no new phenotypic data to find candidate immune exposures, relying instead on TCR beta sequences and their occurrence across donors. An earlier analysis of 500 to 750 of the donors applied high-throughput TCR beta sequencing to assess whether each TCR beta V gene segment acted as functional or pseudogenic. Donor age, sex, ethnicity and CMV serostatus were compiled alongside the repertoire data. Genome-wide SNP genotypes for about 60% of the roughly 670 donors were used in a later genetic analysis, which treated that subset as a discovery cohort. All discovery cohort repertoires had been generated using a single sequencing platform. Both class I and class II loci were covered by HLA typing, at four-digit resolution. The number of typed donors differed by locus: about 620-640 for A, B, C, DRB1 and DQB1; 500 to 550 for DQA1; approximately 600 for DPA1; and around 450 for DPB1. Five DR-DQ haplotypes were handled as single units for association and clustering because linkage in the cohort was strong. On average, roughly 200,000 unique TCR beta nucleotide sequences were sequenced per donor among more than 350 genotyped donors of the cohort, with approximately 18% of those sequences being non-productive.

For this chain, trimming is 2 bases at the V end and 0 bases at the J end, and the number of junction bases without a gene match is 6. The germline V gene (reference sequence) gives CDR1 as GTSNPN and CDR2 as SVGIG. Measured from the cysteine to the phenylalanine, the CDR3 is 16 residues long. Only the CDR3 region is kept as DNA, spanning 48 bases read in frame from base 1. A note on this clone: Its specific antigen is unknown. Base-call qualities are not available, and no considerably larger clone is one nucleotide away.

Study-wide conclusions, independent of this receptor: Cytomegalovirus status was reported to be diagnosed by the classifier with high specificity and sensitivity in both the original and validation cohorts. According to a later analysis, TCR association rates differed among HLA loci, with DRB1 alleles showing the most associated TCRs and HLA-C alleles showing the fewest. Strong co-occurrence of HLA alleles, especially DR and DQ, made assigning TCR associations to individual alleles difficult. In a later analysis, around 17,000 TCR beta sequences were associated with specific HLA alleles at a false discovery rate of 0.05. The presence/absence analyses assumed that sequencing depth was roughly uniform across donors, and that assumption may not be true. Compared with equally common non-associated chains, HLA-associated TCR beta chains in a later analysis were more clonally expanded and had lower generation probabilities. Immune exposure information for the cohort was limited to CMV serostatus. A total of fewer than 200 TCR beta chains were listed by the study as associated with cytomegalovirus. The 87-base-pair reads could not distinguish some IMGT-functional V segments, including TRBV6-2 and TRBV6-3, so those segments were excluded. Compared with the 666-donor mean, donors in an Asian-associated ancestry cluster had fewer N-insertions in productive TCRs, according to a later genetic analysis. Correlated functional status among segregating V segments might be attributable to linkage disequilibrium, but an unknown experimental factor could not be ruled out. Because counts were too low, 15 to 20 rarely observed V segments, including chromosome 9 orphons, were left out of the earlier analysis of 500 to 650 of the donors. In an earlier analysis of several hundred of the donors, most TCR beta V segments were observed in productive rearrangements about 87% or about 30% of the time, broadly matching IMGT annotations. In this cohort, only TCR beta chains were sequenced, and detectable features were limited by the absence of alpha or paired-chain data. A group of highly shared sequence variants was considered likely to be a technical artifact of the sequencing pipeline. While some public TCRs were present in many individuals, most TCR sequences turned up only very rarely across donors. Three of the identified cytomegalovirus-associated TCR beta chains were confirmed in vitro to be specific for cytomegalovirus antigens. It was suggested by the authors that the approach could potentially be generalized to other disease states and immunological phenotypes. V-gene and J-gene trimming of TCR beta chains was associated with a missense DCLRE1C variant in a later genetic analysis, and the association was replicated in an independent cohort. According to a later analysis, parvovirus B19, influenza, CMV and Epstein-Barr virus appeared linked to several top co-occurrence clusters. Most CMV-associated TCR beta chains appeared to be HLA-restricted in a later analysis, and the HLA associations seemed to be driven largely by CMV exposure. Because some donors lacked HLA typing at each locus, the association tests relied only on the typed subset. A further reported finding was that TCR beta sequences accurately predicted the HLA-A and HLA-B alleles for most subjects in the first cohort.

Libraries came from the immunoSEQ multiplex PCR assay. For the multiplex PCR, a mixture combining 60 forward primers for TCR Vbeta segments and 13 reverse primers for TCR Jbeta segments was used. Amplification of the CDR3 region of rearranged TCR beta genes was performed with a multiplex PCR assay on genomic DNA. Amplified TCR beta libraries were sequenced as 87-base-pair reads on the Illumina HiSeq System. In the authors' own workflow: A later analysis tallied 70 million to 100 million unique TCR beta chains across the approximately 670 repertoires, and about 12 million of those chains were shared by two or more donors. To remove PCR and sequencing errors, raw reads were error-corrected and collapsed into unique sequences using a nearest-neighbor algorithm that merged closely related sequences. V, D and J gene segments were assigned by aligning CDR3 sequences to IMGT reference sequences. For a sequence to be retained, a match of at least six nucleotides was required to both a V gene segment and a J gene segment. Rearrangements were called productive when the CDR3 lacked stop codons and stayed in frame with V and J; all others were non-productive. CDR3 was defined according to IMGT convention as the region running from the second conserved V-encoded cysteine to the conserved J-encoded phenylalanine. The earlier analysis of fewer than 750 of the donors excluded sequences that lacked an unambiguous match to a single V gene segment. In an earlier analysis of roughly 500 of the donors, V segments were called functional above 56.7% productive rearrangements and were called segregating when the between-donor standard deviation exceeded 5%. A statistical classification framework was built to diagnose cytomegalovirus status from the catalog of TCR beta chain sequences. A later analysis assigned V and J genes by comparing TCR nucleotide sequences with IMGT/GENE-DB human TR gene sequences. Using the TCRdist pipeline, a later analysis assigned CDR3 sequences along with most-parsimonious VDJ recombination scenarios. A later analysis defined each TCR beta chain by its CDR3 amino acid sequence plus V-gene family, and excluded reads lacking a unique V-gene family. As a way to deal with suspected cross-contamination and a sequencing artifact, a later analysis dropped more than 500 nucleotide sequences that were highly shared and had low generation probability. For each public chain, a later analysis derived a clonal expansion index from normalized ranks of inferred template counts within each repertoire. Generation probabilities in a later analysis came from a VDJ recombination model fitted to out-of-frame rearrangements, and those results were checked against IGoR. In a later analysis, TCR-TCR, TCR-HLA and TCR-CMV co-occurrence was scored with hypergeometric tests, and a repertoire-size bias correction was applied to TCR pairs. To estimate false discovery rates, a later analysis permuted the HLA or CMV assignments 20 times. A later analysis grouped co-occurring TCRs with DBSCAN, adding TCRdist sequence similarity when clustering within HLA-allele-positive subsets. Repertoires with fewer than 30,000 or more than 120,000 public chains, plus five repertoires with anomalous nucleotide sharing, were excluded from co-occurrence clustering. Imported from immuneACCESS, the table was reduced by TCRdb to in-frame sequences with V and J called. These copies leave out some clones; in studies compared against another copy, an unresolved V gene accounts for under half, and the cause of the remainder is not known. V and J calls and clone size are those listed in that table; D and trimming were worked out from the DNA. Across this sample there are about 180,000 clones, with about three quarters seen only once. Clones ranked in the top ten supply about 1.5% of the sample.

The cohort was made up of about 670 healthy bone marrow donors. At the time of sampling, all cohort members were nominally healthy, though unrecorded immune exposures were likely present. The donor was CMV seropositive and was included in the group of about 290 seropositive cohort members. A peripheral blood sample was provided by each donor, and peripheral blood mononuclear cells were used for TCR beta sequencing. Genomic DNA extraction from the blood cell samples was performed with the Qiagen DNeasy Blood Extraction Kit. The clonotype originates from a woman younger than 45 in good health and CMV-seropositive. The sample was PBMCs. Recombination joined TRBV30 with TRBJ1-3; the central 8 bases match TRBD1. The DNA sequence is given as TGTGCCTGGAGTTGGACAGGGCTGAGCTCTGGAAACACCATATATTTT. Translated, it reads CAWSWTGLSSGNTIYF.